This T cell receptor beta chain emerged from a study of blood T cell repertoires in COVID-19. This CDR3 has 16 residues. The ends lost 8 bases at V and 0 bases at J; junction bases unmatched: 6. Germline lookup yields CDR1 LNHDA and CDR2 SQIVND (reference sequence). This table comes from immunoSEQ multiplex PCR, and its TCRdb copy is limited to in-frame clones, with some not included. The sample holds about 190,000 clones, roughly 82% seen once. The TCR comes from a woman aged 55-69 years with acute COVID-19. Source material: PBMCs or T cells enriched from blood (not recorded which). This sequence joins TRBV19 and TRBJ2-6, with 8 bases identical to TRBD1. The CDR3 nucleotides read TGTGCCAGTCGGGACAGGACAAGCTCTGGGGCCAACGTCCTGACTTTC. This codes for CASRDRTSSGANVLTF.